Below, one T cell receptor beta chain is given with its context. The germline V gene has CDR1 SEHNR and CDR2 FQNEAQ (reference sequence). With 1 base removed from V and 2 bases from J, the gap between germline ends came to 12 bases. The CDR3 is 16 amino acids. This sample stems from a study of human T cells and chemical hapten exposure. Whole-study context: In the roughly 23-week study, patients were dosed weekly with diphenylcyclopropenone on the scalp throughout.

TCRdb used MiXCR to reprocess the RACE reads, holding one entry per CDR3 protein. Of about 84,000 distinct CDR3 sequences in the sample, 9.5% to 14% were seen once. Time point denoted: patch test 3, about 24 weeks after DPC sensitization. The treatment: therapeutic diphenylcyclopropenone sensitization with weekly scalp DPC. Alopecia patients between 18 and 70 years old and suitable for DPC were used as donors. Material: whole blood, obtained in connection with sensitization to the hapten diphenylcyclopropenone (DPC). V usage is TRBV7-9 and J usage is TRBJ2-1; a possible D gene is TRBD1 (6 bases). This TCR came from a woman aged 50 to 60 with alopecia areata. Some clones in this sample may be carry-over from other donors' samples. The CDR3 loop is CASSLDPGAPYNEQFF. CDR3 bases: TGTGCCAGCAGCTTAGATCCAGGGGCCCCCTACAATGAGCAGTTCTTC.